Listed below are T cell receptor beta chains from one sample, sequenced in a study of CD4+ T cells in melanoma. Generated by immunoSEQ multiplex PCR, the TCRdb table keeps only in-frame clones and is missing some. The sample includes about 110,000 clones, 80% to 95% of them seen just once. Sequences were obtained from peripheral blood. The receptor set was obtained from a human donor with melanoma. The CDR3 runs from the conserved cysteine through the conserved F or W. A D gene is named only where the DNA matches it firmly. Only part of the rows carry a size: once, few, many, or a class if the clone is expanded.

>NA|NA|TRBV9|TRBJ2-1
TGTGCCAGCAGCGTAGCGGGAGTCTACAATGAGCAGTTCTTC
CASSVAGVYNEQFF
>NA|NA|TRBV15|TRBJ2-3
TGTGCCACCAGCAGAGATCAAGATACGCAGTATTTT
CATSRDQDTQYF
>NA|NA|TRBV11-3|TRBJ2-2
TGTGCCAGCAGCTCCGGACAAGGGACGGACACCGGGGAGCTGTTTTTT
CASSSGQGTDTGELFF
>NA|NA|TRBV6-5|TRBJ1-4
TGTGCCAGCAGTTACGGGGGAGATAATGAAAAACTGTTTTTT
CASSYGGDNEKLFF
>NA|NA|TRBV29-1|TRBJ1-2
TGCAGCGTTGAGGCAGCAGACTATGGCTACACCTTC
CSVEAADYGYTF
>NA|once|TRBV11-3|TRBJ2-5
TGTGCCAGCAGCAAGGGTACCTCGGTCTCGGAGACCCAGTACTTC
CASSKGTSVSETQYF
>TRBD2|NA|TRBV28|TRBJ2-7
TGTGCCAGCAGTCAGCGACTAGCGAGCGAGCAGTACTTC
CASSQRLASEQYF
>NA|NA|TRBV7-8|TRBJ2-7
TGTGCCAGCAGCTTACTGGGGATTAGGTACGAGCAGTACTTC
CASSLLGIRYEQYF
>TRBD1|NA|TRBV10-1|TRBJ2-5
TGCGCCAGCCGGCGCAGGGGGCTCCAAGAGACCCAGTACTTC
CASRRRGLQETQYF
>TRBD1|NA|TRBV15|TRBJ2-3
TGTGCCACCAGAAGGCCGGGACAGGGAAACACAGATACGCAGTATTTT
CATRRPGQGNTDTQYF
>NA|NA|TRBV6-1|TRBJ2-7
TGTGCCAGCAGTGATGGCGGCCAACACTACGAGCAGTACTTC
CASSDGGQHYEQYF
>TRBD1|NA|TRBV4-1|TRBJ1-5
TGCGCCAGCAGCCAAGAGGGATCGGGACAGACTAATCAGCCCCAGCATTTT
CASSQEGSGQTNQPQHF
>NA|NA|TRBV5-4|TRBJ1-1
TGTGCCAGCAGCTTGGACGGCAGTACCATGAACACTGAAGCTTTCTTT
CASSLDGSTMNTEAFF
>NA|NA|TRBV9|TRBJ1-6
TGTGCCAGCAGCGTAGGGCAGGTCTATAATTCACCCCTCCACTTT
CASSVGQVYNSPLHF
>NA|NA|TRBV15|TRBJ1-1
TGTGCCACCAGCAGAGATTCTGGGTTGGGGATCACTGAAGCTTTCTTT
CATSRDSGLGITEAFF
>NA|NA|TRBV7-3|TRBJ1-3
TGTGCCAGCAGCTTAACGGAAGGAAACACCATATATTTT
CASSLTEGNTIYF
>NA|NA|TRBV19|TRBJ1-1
TGTGCCAGTAGTATGCGGGGGATGAACACTGAAGCTTTCTTT
CASSMRGMNTEAFF
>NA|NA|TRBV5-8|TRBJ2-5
TGTGCCAGCAGCCCCCTCGGTGGAACCGCGGGGGAGACCCAGTACTTC
CASSPLGGTAGETQYF
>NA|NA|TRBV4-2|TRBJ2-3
TGTGCCAGCAGCCAAGTCCGTACTAGTCCCGGGGATACGCAGTATTTT
CASSQVRTSPGDTQYF
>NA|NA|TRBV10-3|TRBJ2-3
TGTGCCATCAGTGGTTACGATCCTCCAGATACGCAGTATTTT
CAISGYDPPDTQYF
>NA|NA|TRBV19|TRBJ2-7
TGTGCCAGTAGTATTGCGGGGACTCACGAGCAGTACTTC
CASSIAGTHEQYF
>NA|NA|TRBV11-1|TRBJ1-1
TGTGCCAGCAGCGCGCCTCAGTTTACAGGGAACACTGAAGCTTTCTTT
CASSAPQFTGNTEAFF
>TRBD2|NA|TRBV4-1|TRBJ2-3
TGCGCCAGCAGCCCCCCCGCGGGGGGGACAGATACGCAGTATTTT
CASSPPAGGTDTQYF
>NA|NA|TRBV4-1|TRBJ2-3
TGCGCCAGCAGCCAAGTCCAGGGGATAGATACGCAGTATTTT
CASSQVQGIDTQYF
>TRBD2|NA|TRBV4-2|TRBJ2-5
TGTGCCAGCAGACCTAGCGGGGGAACCCAAGAGACCCAGTACTTC
CASRPSGGTQETQYF
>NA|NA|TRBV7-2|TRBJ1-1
TGTGCCAGCAGCTTAAGTGGCACTGAAGCTTTCTTT
CASSLSGTEAFF
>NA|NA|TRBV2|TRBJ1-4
TGTGCCAGCAGTGAATCCAGGCTCAATGAAAAACTGTTTTTT
CASSESRLNEKLFF
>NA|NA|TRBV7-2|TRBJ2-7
TGTGCCAGCAGCTTACAACAGTTATACGAGCAGTACTTC
CASSLQQLYEQYF
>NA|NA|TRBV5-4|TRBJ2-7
TGTGCCAGCAACGACAGGGAGGTCTCCTACGAGCAGTACTTC
CASNDREVSYEQYF
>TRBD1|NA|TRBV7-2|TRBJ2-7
TGTGCCAGCAGCTTGGACAGGGGGTACCACGAGCAGTACTTC
CASSLDRGYHEQYF
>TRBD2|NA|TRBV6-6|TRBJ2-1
TGTGCCAGCAGTCCCCTACGGGAGGCTTACAATGAGCAGTTCTTC
CASSPLREAYNEQFF
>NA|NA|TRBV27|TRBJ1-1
TGTGCCAGCAGTTTGGGGGGGCGCGGTCGCACTGAAGCTTTCTTT
CASSLGGRGRTEAFF
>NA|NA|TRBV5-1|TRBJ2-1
TGCGCCAGCAGCTTAGGATCCTACAATGAGCAGTTCTTC
CASSLGSYNEQFF
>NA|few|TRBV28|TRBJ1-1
TGTGCCAGCAGTTTACCTGGAGCCATGAACACTGAAGCTTTCTTT
CASSLPGAMNTEAFF
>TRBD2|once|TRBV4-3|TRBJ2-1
TGCGCCAGCAGCCAAGGAGCGAGACTAGCGAATGAGCAGTTCTTC
CASSQGARLANEQFF
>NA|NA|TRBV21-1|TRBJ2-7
TGTGCCAGCAGCAAAGTAGCCAGGAGGAACGAGCAGTACTTC
CASSKVARRNEQYF
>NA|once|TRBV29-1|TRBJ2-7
TGCAGCGTTGTTCCCGAGGGATACGAGCAGTACTTC
CSVVPEGYEQYF
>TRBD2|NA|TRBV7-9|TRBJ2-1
TGTGCCAGCAGCTTCGGGGGACTAGCGGGAGATGAGCAGTTCTTC
CASSFGGLAGDEQFF
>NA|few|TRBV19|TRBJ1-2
TGTGCCAGTAGTATCGGAACTAACTATGGCTACACCTTC
CASSIGTNYGYTF
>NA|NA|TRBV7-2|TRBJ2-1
TGTGCCAGCAGCTTAGAAGGCACCAGCTCCTACAATGAGCAGTTCTTC
CASSLEGTSSYNEQFF
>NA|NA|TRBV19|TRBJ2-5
TGTGCCAGTAGCGGAGGGGCTGGACGAGAGACCCAGTACTTC
CASSGGAGRETQYF
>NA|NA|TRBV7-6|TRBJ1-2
TGTGCCAGCAGCCACCGGCGCTACTATGGCTACACCTTC
CASSHRRYYGYTF
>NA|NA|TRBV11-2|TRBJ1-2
TGTGCCAGCAACCCCATCGGGGGTCAGCGTGTTTTCGGCTACACCTTC
CASNPIGGQRVFGYTF
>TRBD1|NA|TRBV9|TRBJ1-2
TGTGCCAGCACCGGGACAGGGGGCATTGTACATGGCTACACCTTC
CASTGTGGIVHGYTF
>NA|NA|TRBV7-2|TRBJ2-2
TGTGCCAGCAGCTTAGCCCTGGGACCCCTGAGCACCGGGGAGCTGTTTTTT
CASSLALGPLSTGELFF
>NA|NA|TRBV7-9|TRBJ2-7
TGTGCCAGCAGCTTATCGGCCGGTCCCTACGAGCAGTACTTC
CASSLSAGPYEQYF
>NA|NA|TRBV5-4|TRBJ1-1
TGTGCCAGCAGCACATCCCCGGGCACTGAAGCTTTCTTT
CASSTSPGTEAFF
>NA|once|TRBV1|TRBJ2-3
TGCACCAGCAGCCATCGCGCTAGCGGGAGGGCGAGAGATACGCAGTATTTT
CTSSHRASGRARDTQYF
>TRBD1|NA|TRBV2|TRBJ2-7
TGTGCCAGCAGTGGGCAGGGGGCTTTCTACGAGCAGTACTTC
CASSGQGAFYEQYF
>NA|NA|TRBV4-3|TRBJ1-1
TGCGCCAGCAGCGACAACTCCAACACTGAAGCTTTCTTT
CASSDNSNTEAFF